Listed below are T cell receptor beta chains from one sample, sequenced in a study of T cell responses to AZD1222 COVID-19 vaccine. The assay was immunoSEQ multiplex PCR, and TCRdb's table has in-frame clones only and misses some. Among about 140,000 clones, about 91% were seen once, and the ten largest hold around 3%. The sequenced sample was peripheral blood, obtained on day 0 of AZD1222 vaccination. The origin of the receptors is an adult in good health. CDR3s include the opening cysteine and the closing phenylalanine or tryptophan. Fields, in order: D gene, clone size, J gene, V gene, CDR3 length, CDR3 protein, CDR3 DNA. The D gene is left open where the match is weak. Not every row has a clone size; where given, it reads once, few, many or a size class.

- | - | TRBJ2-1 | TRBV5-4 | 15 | CASSLASYSYNEQFF | TGTGCCAGCAGCTTGGCTAGCTACTCCTACAATGAGCAGTTCTTC
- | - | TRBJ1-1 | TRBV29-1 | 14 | CSVAKWTSNTEAFF | TGCAGCGTTGCGAAGTGGACCTCGAACACTGAAGCTTTCTTT
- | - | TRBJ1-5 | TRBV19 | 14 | CASSILSRNQPQHF | TGTGCCAGTAGTATCCTGTCCAGAAATCAGCCCCAGCATTTT
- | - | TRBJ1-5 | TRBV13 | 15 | CASSSGTVGDQPQHF | TGTGCCAGCAGCTCGGGGACCGTGGGGGATCAGCCCCAGCATTTT
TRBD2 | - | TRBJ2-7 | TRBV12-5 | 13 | CASGVAGTYEQYF | TGTGCTAGTGGAGTAGCGGGGACCTACGAGCAGTACTTC
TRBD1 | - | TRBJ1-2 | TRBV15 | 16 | CATSMIKGRGPYGYTF | TGTGCCACCTCCATGATTAAGGGGAGGGGGCCATATGGCTACACCTTC
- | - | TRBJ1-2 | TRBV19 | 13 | CASSIFTGRGYTF | TGTGCCAGTAGTATTTTTACAGGTCGGGGCTACACCTTC
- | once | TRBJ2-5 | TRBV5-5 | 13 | CASNTGSSETQYF | TGTGCCAGCAATACGGGGTCTTCAGAGACCCAGTACTTC
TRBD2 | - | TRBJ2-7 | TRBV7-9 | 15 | CASSFLAGGTYEQYF | TGTGCCAGCAGCTTCCTAGCGGGAGGGACCTACGAGCAGTACTTC
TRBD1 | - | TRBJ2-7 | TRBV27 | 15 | CASSLETGLSYEQYF | TGTGCCAGCAGTTTGGAGACAGGGCTCTCCTACGAGCAGTACTTC
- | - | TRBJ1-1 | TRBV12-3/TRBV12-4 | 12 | CASRVTNTEAFF | TGTGCCAGCAGGGTAACGAACACTGAAGCTTTCTTT
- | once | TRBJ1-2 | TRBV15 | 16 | CATSRGQGAEGYGYTF | TGTGCCACCAGCAGGGGTCAGGGCGCCGAGGGCTATGGCTACACCTTC
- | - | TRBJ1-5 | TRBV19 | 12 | CASKRGNQPQHF | TGTGCCAGTAAGAGGGGTAATCAGCCCCAGCATTTT
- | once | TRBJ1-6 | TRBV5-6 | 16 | CASSPAGGGQGSPLHF | TGTGCCAGCAGCCCAGCCGGGGGTGGACAAGGATCACCCCTCCACTTT